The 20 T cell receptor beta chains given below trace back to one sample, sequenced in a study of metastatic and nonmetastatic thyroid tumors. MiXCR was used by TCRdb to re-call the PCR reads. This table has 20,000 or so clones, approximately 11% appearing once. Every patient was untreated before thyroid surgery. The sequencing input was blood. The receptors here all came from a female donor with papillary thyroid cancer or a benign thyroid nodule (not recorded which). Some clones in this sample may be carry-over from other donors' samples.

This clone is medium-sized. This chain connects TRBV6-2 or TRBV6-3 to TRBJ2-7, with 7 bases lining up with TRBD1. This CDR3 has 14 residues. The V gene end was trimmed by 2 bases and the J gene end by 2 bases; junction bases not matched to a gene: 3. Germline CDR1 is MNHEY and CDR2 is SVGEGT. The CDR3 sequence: CASSYADRAYEQYF. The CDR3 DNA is TGTGCCAGCAGTTACGCAGACAGGGCCTACGAGCAGTACTTC.

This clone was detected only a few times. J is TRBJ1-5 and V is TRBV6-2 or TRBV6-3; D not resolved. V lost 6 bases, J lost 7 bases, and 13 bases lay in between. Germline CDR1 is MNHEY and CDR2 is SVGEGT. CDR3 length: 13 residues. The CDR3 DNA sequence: TGTGCCAGCAGCCAAGAGCTGGGACAGCCCCAGCATTTT. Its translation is CASSQELGQPQHF.

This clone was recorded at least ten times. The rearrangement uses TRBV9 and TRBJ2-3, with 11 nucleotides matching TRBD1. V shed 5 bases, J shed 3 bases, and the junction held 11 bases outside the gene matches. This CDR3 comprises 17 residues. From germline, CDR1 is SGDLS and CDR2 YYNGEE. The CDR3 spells CASSSRGRDRGTDTQYF. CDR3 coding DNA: TGTGCCAGCAGTTCGAGAGGTCGGGACAGGGGGACAGATACGCAGTATTTT.

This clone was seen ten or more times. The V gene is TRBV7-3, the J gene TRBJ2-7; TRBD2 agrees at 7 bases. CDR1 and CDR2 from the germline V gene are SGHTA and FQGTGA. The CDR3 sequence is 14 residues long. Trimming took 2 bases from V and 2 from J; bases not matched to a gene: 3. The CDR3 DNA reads TGTGCCAGCAGCTTAGAGGGAGGGCCCTACGAGCAGTACTTC. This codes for CASSLEGGPYEQYF.

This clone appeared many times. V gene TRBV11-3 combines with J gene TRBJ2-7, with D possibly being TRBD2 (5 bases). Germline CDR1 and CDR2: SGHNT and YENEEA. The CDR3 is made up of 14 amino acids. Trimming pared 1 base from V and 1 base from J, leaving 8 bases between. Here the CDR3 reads CASSLGRGSYEQYF. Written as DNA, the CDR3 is TGTGCCAGCAGCTTAGGTCGGGGTTCCTACGAGCAGTACTTC. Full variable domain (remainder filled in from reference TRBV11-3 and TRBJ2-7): EAGVVQSPRYKIIEKKQPVAFWCNPISGHNTLYWYLQNLGQGPELLIRYENEEAVDDSQLPKDRFSAERLKGVDSTLKIQPAELGDSAVYLCASSLGRGSYEQYFGPGTRLTVT.

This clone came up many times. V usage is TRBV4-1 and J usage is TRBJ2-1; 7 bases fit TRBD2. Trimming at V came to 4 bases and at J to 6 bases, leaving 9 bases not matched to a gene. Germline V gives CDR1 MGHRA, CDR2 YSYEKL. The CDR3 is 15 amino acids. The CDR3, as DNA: TGCGCCAGCAGCCCTTCTCGGCGGGAGCCCAATGAGCAGTTCTTC. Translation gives CASSPSRREPNEQFF.

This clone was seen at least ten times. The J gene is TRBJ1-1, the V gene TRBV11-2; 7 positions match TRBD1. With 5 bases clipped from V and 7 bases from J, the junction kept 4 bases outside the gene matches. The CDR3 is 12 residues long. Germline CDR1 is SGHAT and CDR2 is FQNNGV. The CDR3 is CASSPDRDEAFF. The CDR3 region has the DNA TGTGCCAGCAGCCCAGACAGGGATGAAGCTTTCTTT.

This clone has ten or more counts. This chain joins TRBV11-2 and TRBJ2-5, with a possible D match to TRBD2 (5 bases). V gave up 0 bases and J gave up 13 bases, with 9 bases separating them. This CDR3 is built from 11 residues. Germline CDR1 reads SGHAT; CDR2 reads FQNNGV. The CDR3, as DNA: TGTGCCAGCAGCTTAGAGGGAGATCGGTACTTC. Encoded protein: CASSLEGDRYF.

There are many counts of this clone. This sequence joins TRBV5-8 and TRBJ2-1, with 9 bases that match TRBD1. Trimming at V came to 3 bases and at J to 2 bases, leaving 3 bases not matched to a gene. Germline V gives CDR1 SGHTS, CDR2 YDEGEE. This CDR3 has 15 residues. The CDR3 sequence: CASSSGTGTYNEQFF. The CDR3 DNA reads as TGTGCCAGCAGCTCCGGGACAGGGACCTACAATGAGCAGTTCTTC. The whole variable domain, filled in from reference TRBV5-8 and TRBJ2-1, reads EAGVTQSPTHLIKTRGQQATLRCSPISGHTSVYWYQQALGLGLQFLLWYDEGEERNRGNFPPRFSGRQFPNYSSELNVNALELEDSALYLCASSSGTGTYNEQFFGPGTRLTVL.

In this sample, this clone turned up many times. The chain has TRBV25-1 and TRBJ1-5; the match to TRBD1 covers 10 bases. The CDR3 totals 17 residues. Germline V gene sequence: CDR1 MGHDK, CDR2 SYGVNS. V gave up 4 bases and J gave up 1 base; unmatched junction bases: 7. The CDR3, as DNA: TGTGCCAGCAGTGGGGGACAGGGGAGATTCAGCAATCAGCCCCAGCATTTT. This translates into CASSGGQGRFSNQPQHF.

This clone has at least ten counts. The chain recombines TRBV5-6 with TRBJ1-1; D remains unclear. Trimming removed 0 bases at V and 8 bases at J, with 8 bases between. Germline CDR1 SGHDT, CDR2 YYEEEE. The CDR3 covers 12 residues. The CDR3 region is CASSLGGNEAFF. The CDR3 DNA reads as TGTGCCAGCAGCTTGGGCGGGAACGAAGCTTTCTTT.

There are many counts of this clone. In nucleotides, the CDR3 is TGTGCCAGCAGCTCACAGGCCTCCTCTGGAAACACCATATATTTT. It encodes CASSSQASSGNTIYF. The V call is TRBV11-2, the J call TRBJ1-3; possibly TRBD1 for D (5 bases). The V and J ends lost 4 bases and 0 bases respectively, with 10 bases between them. The CDR3 covers 15 residues. CDR1 is SGHAT and CDR2 is FQNNGV in the germline V gene.

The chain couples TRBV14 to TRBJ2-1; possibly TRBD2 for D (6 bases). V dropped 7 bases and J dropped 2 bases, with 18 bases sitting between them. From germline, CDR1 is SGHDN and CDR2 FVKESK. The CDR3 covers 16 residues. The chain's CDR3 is CASIRGGTGAYNEQFF. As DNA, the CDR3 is TGTGCCAGCATCCGCGGTGGGACGGGAGCCTACAATGAGCAGTTCTTC.

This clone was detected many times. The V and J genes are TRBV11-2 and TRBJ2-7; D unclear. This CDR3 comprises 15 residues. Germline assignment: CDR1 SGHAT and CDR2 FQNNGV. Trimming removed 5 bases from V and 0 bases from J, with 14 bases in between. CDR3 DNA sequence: TGTGCCAGCAGCCAACCCGGTGAGGCCTCCTACGAGCAGTACTTC. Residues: CASSQPGEASYEQYF.

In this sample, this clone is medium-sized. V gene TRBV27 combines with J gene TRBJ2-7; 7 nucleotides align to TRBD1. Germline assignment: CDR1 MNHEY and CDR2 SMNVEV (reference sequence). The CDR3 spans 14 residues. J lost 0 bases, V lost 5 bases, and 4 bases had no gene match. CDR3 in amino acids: CASSKTGVSYEQYF. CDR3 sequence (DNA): TGTGCCAGCAGTAAAACAGGGGTCTCCTACGAGCAGTACTTC.

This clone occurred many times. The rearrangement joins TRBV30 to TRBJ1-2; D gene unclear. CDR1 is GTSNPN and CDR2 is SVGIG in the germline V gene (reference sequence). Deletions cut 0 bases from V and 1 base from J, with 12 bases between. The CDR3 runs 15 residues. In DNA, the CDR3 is TGTGCCTGGAGTGTGGCCCGTCGGAATAACTATGGCTACACCTTC. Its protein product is CAWSVARRNNYGYTF.

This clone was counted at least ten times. CDR3 bases: TGCGCCAGCAGCGGACGGTCTTTCAGGGGGAAAGGCTACGAGCAGTACTTC. Translation: CASSGRSFRGKGYEQYF. The chain employs TRBV4-1 and TRBJ2-7; 7 bases agree with TRBD1. The germline V gene encodes CDR1 MGHRA and CDR2 YSYEKL. V lost 5 bases and J lost 3; bases outside the gene matches: 16. This CDR3 comprises 17 residues.

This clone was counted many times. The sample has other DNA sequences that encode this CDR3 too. This CDR3 reads CASIGTPEVEKLFF. CDR3 in DNA: TGTGCCAGTATCGGGACTCCGGAGGTCGAAAAACTGTTTTTT. The V gene is TRBV19, the J gene TRBJ1-4, with a tentative D call TRBD1 (5 bases). Trimming removed 7 bases at V and 8 bases at J, with 17 bases between. Per the germline V gene, CDR1 is LNHDA and CDR2 is SQIVND (reference sequence). There are 14 residues in the CDR3.

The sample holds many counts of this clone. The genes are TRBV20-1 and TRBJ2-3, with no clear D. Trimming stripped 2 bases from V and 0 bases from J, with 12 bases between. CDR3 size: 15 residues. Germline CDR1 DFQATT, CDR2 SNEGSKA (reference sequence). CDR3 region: CSARYSPASTDTQYF. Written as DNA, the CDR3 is TGCAGTGCTAGATATTCCCCCGCTAGCACAGATACGCAGTATTTT.

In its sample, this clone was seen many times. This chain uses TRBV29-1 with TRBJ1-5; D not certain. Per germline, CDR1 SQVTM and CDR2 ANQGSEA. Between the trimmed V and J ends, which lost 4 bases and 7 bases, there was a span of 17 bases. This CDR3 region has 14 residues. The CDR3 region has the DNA TGCAGCGTTGGGACCGGCCACCCCGGCCAGCCCCAGCATTTT. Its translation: CSVGTGHPGQPQHF.